This passage covers 32 T cell receptor beta chains from one sample sequenced in a study of long-term antiretroviral therapy in people with HIV (dated by TCRdb to between 2022 and 2023). Sequencing of the TRB variable region was done with the immunoSEQ hsTCRB v3.0 assay at survey level resolution. In its TCRdb copy, this immuneACCESS table keeps in-frame sequences only and misses some clones. Where compared with another copy, unresolved V genes explain less than half of these, and the others have no known cause. This sample gives about 7,200 clones in total; about 74% of them show up just once. The ten largest make up 16% of the sample. Sequenced here: unsorted PBMCs, sampled approximately eleven months before starting antiretroviral therapy. The receptors derive from a middle-aged man with HIV.

The chain employs TRBV10-1 and TRBJ2-3, with D unclear. This CDR3 comprises 14 residues. V gave up 5 bases and J gave up 2 bases, with 11 bases separating them. The germline CDR1 and CDR2 sequences are WNHNN and SYGVQD (reference sequence). CDR3 residues: CASSQWQDTDTQYF. The CDR3 nucleotides read TGCGCCAGCAGTCAATGGCAGGACACAGATACGCAGTATTTT.

V gene TRBV5-1 combines with J gene TRBJ1-5; no firm D call. V was cut by 0 bases and J by 9 bases, with 13 bases left in between. Germline V CDR1 and CDR2: SGHRS, YFSETQ. This CDR3 has 14 residues. CDR3 amino acids: CASSLGLDLGPQHF. The CDR3 bases are TGCGCCAGCAGCTTGGGTCTGGACCTTGGGCCCCAGCATTTT.

This rearrangement joins TRBV19 to TRBJ2-7; the D gene is possibly TRBD1 (5 bases). The germline V gene encodes CDR1 LNHDA and CDR2 SQIVND (reference sequence). The germline V and J ends were trimmed by 2 bases and 5 bases, with 13 bases remaining between them. This CDR3 spans 14 amino acids. The CDR3 is CASSISHRSHEQYF. The CDR3 nucleotides read TGTGCCAGTAGTATATCTCACAGGTCCCACGAGCAGTACTTC. The entire variable domain, with the rest obtained from reference TRBV19 and TRBJ2-7, is as follows: DGGITQSPKYLFRKEGQNVTLSCEQNLNHDAMYWYRQDPGQGLRLIYYSQIVNDFQKGDIAEGYSVSREKKESFPLTVTSAQKNPTAFYLCASSISHRSHEQYFGPGTRLTVT.

V is TRBV7-9 and J is TRBJ2-1; TRBD2 agrees at 13 bases. CDR1 SEHNR and CDR2 FQNEAQ come from the germline V gene (reference sequence). The junction had 4 bases not matched to a gene; V was cut back by 3 bases and J by 5 bases. The CDR3 sequence is 16 residues long. CDR3 protein: CASSFGTSGDDNEQFF. CDR3 DNA sequence: TGTGCCAGCAGCTTTGGGACTAGCGGGGACGACAATGAGCAGTTCTTC.

This rearrangement joins TRBV19 to TRBJ2-7, with 12 positions matching TRBD2. In germline, CDR1 is LNHDA, CDR2 SQIVND (reference sequence). There are 16 residues in the CDR3. J lost 1 base, V lost 4 bases, and 5 bases had no gene match. CDR3 residues: CASSKLAGGASYEQYF. CDR3 coding DNA: TGTGCCAGTAGTAAACTAGCGGGGGGTGCTTCCTACGAGCAGTACTTC. Using reference TRBV19 and TRBJ2-7 for the parts outside the CDR3, the full variable domain is DGGITQSPKYLFRKEGQNVTLSCEQNLNHDAMYWYRQDPGQGLRLIYYSQIVNDFQKGDIAEGYSVSREKKESFPLTVTSAQKNPTAFYLCASSKLAGGASYEQYFGPGTRLTVT.

This chain joins TRBV2 and TRBJ2-3; 13 nucleotides agree with TRBD2. This CDR3 comprises 18 residues. V was pared by 6 bases and J by 3 bases, with 12 bases of the junction left unmatched. Germline V lookup: CDR1 SNHLY, CDR2 FYNNEI. The CDR3 spells CASSDYRTSGSSTDTQYF. CDR3 DNA: TGTGCCAGCAGCGATTACCGGACTAGCGGGAGCTCAACAGATACGCAGTATTTT.

The V call is TRBV18, the J call TRBJ1-2; 10 nucleotides agree with TRBD1. There are 14 residues in the CDR3. CDR1 KGHSH and CDR2 LQKENI come from the germline V gene. The ends lost 6 bases at V and 8 bases at J; junction bases unmatched: 9. This chain's CDR3 is CASSPGGTGDGYTF. DNA of the CDR3: TGTGCCAGCTCTCCGGGAGGGACAGGGGACGGCTACACCTTC. The full variable domain, with the rest looked up from reference TRBV18 and TRBJ1-2, is NAGVMQNPRHLVRRRGQEARLRCSPMKGHSHVYWYRQLPEEGLKFMVYLQKENIIDESGMPKERFSAEFPKEGPSILRIQQVVRGDSAAYFCASSPGGTGDGYTFGSGTRLTVV.

CDR3 coding DNA: TGTGCCAGCAGTGAAGATTGGGACGGCTACGAGCAGTACTTC. It specifies CASSEDWDGYEQYF. The rearrangement joins TRBV25-1 to TRBJ2-7, with D tentatively TRBD1 or TRBD2 (5 bases each). Germline V lookup: CDR1 MGHDK, CDR2 SYGVNS. Trimming stripped 2 bases from V and 3 bases from J, with 11 bases between. This CDR3 is built from 14 residues.

By frequency in the sample, this clone is medium-sized (0.01 to 0.1%). At the DNA level, this CDR3 is encoded by other sequences in the same sample as well. The V and J genes are TRBV30 and TRBJ1-1; D is possibly TRBD1 (6 bases). The CDR3 spans 13 residues. V lost 0 bases to trimming and J lost 3 bases, with 8 bases between them. Germline V gene data show CDR1 as GTSNPN and CDR2 as SVGIG (reference sequence). Here the CDR3 DNA reads TGTGCCTGGAGTGTTGCAGGGGACACTGAAGCTTTCTTT. This codes for CAWSVAGDTEAFF.

The chain has TRBV10-3 and TRBJ2-6, with a tentative D call TRBD2 (7 bases). Between the trimmed V and J ends, which lost 2 bases and 0 bases, there was a span of 11 bases. Germline V gene lookup returns CDR1 ENHRY and CDR2 SYGVKD. This CDR3 is 17 amino acids long. CDR3 DNA sequence: TGTGCCATCAGTGAGAACGGGGGGCGCTCTGGGGCCAACGTCCTGACTTTC. This encodes CAISENGGRSGANVLTF.

The genes are TRBV28 and TRBJ1-3; TRBD1 agrees at 11 bases. Germline values: CDR1 MDHEN, CDR2 SYDVKM. Unmatched junction bases numbered 4, after V lost 3 bases and J lost 3 bases. CDR3 length equals 16 residues. The CDR3 loop reads CASSFGTGGYGNTIYF. Here the CDR3 DNA reads TGTGCCAGCAGTTTCGGGACAGGGGGTTATGGAAACACCATATATTTT.

This chain links TRBV6-5 with TRBJ1-2; 8 positions match TRBD1. This CDR3 is built from 15 residues. The V segment lost 4 bases and the J segment 0 bases; nucleotides outside the gene matches: 4. CDR1 is MNHEY, CDR2 SVGAGI, per germline. CDR3 sequence (DNA): TGTGCCAGCAGTTCGGGACAGGCGACTAACTATGGCTACACCTTC. Its protein is CASSSGQATNYGYTF.

This chain joins TRBV5-1 and TRBJ2-2; 9 bases align to TRBD2. Germline V CDR1 and CDR2: SGHRS, YFSETQ. J was trimmed by 5 bases and V by 0 bases; bases with no gene match: 2. The CDR3 runs to 15 residues. CDR3 sequence: CASSLEAGGTGELFF. In nucleotides, the CDR3 is TGCGCCAGCAGCTTGGAGGCGGGGGGGACCGGGGAGCTGTTTTTT.

V and J are TRBV30 and TRBJ1-4, with no clear D. V was shortened by 0 bases and J by 8 bases, with 10 bases between the two germline ends. The CDR3 length is 13 residues. Germline V CDR1 and CDR2: GTSNPN, SVGIG (reference sequence). CDR3 bases: TGTGCCTGGAGTGTACTAGACGGAGAAAAACTGTTTTTT. This codes for CAWSVLDGEKLFF.

The chain links TRBV28 to TRBJ1-2; possible D gene TRBD1, 5 bases. V lost 7 bases to trimming and J lost 9 bases, with 18 bases between them. Germline lookup yields CDR1 MDHEN and CDR2 SYDVKM. This CDR3 spans 13 amino acids. CDR3 in amino acids: CASTSSGGESYTF. The CDR3 DNA is TGTGCCAGCACCAGCTCCGGGGGAGAGAGCTACACCTTC.

This clone turned up a few times. This chain links TRBV2 with TRBJ2-2; no firm D call. V shed 7 bases and J shed 0 bases, with 9 bases lying between them. In germline, CDR1 is SNHLY, CDR2 FYNNEI. The CDR3 is 14 amino acids. The CDR3 region has the DNA TGTGCCAGCATGAGGACGACGAACACCGGGGAGCTGTTTTTT. Protein product: CASMRTTNTGELFF.

V is TRBV19 and J is TRBJ2-3; 9 positions agree with TRBD1. The CDR3 consists of 14 residues. Looked up from germline, CDR1 is LNHDA and CDR2 is SQIVND (reference sequence). Unmatched junction bases numbered 4, after V lost 5 bases and J lost 4 bases. The CDR3 bases are TGTGCCAGTAGTCTCGGACAGGGGCCAGATACGCAGTATTTT. Translation: CASSLGQGPDTQYF.

This clone was picked up one time. This sequence joins TRBV28 and TRBJ2-1; 8 bases are a match to TRBD1. The CDR3 has 14 residues. CDR1 is MDHEN and CDR2 is SYDVKM in the germline V gene. V was pared by 2 bases and J by 9 bases, with 6 bases of the junction left unmatched. The CDR3 protein is CASSLGQGAVEQFF. The CDR3 DNA is TGTGCCAGCAGTTTAGGGCAGGGGGCGGTTGAGCAGTTCTTC.

This clone was seen a single time. J is TRBJ1-6 and V is TRBV6-1, with 10 bases fitting TRBD1. The V and J ends lost 6 bases and 11 bases, in that order; junction bases with no gene match: 4. Germline V gives CDR1 MNHNS, CDR2 SASEGT. The CDR3 is made up of 13 amino acids. The CDR3 region is CASSGGQGTPLHF. In DNA form, the CDR3 reads TGTGCCAGCAGCGGGGGACAGGGGACACCCCTCCACTTT.

This chain connects TRBV7-6 to TRBJ2-1; 8 bases fit TRBD1. Per the germline V gene, CDR1 is SGHVS and CDR2 is FNYEAQ. Losses at the gene ends were 5 bases for V and 3 bases for J; bases not matched to a gene: 15. This CDR3 region has 18 residues. The CDR3 DNA is TGTGCCAGCAGCCCGACCCGACAGGGGTTGGGTCTCTACAATGAGCAGTTCTTC. It specifies CASSPTRQGLGLYNEQFF.

This sequence joins TRBV2 and TRBJ1-4; possible D gene TRBD1, 5 bases. The V gene's germline CDR1 is SNHLY and CDR2 FYNNEI. There are 14 residues in the CDR3. The V end lost 6 bases, the J end lost 6 bases, and 14 bases lay between the germline ends. CDR3 loop: CASSRARGDEKLFF. CDR3 in DNA: TGTGCCAGCAGCCGGGCCCGGGGGGATGAAAAACTGTTTTTT.

In its sample, this clone is medium-sized. The chain has TRBV21-1 and TRBJ2-2; whether TRBD1, the table's D call, matches the DNA was not checked. TRBV21-1 is a recognized pseudogene. The CDR3 spans 14 residues. DNA of the CDR3: TGTGCCAGCAGCCCGCAGGGGCAAACCGGGGAGCTGTTTTTT. Translation gives CASSPQGQTGELFF.

The chain couples TRBV7-8 to TRBJ2-7; weak D call: TRBD1 (6 bases). Per the germline V gene, CDR1 is SGHVS and CDR2 is FQNEAQ. The CDR3 runs to 15 residues. Trimming shortened V by 4 bases and J by 0 bases, and 13 bases separated the two germline ends. The CDR3 DNA sequence: TGTGCCAGCAGCTACCCGACAGGCAGCTCCTACGAGCAGTACTTC. It is translated as CASSYPTGSSYEQYF.

This clone was counted once. The V call is TRBV7-2, the J call TRBJ2-3; 8 bases align to TRBD2. CDR3 length: 17 amino acids. The germline V gene encodes CDR1 SGHTA and CDR2 FQGNSA. Trimming at V came to 1 base and at J to 2 bases, leaving 8 bases not matched to a gene. CDR3: CASSLVLAELNTDTQYF. The CDR3 nucleotides are TGTGCCAGCAGCTTAGTACTAGCGGAACTAAACACAGATACGCAGTATTTT.

This clone was seen a handful of times. The chain has TRBV9 and TRBJ1-3; 8 positions match TRBD1. V lost 4 bases to trimming and J lost 3 bases; unmatched junction nucleotides: 3. The CDR3 runs 14 residues. Germline V gene data show CDR1 as SGDLS and CDR2 as YYNGEE. CDR3 sequence reads: CASSQTGDGNTIYF. The DNA for the CDR3 is TGTGCCAGCAGCCAGACAGGGGATGGAAACACCATATATTTT.

This clone was detected a few times. V gene TRBV29-1 combines with J gene TRBJ2-7; TRBD1 might be the D (6 bases). The germline CDR1 and CDR2 sequences are SQVTM and ANQGSEA. V lost 6 bases and J 0 bases, leaving 12 bases between the germline ends. This CDR3 region has 13 residues. The CDR3 nucleotides read TGCAGCGTAGGACAGCTTCTCTCCTACGAGCAGTACTTC. It encodes CSVGQLLSYEQYF.

This clone appeared once. The chain has TRBV15 and TRBJ1-2; D not certain. Per the germline V gene, CDR1 is LNHNV and CDR2 is YYDKDF (reference sequence). V gave up 0 bases and J gave up 4 bases, with 3 bases separating them. The CDR3 loop spans 12 amino acids. The CDR3: CATSRDSYGYTF. DNA of the CDR3: TGTGCCACCAGCAGAGACAGCTATGGCTACACCTTC.

This chain connects TRBV9 to TRBJ2-5, with 8 bases lining up with TRBD1. In germline, CDR1 is SGDLS, CDR2 YYNGEE. The CDR3 is made up of 14 amino acids. The junction had 5 bases not matched to a gene; V was cut back by 3 bases and J by 4 bases. CDR3 in amino acids: CASSGGQARETQYF. As DNA, the CDR3 is TGTGCCAGCAGCGGGGGACAGGCGCGAGAGACCCAGTACTTC.

The DNA of the CDR3 is TGTGCCAGCAGCTCGGTGATAAGCTACGAGCAGTACTTC. Protein product: CASSSVISYEQYF. This chain links TRBV5-5 with TRBJ2-7; no clear D gene. Germline assignment: CDR1 SGHKS and CDR2 YYEKEE (reference sequence). This CDR3 spans 13 amino acids. V lost 3 bases, J lost 3 bases, and 10 bases lay in between.

This sequence joins TRBV5-1 and TRBJ1-5; a possible D gene is TRBD1 (5 bases). The CDR3 extends over 16 amino acids. Between the trimmed V and J ends, which lost 3 bases and 1 base, there was a span of 14 bases. CDR1 is SGHRS, CDR2 YFSETQ, per germline. CDR3 nucleotides: TGCGCCAGCAGCTCAGGACACGGTGACAGCAATCAGCCCCAGCATTTT. Protein: CASSSGHGDSNQPQHF. Complete variable domain (other parts from reference TRBV5-1 and TRBJ1-5): KAGVTQTPRYLIKTRGQQVTLSCSPISGHRSVSWYQQTPGQGLQFLFEYFSETQRNKGNFPGRFSGRQFSNSRSEMNVSTLELGDSALYLCASSSGHGDSNQPQHFGDGTRLSIL.

The V call is TRBV4-1, the J call TRBJ2-3; D remains unclear. Deletions cut 3 bases from V and 2 bases from J, with 18 bases between. The CDR3 sequence is 17 residues long. Germline V gives CDR1 MGHRA, CDR2 YSYEKL. CDR3 residues: CASSQAPGPSATDTQYF. The CDR3 nucleotides are TGCGCCAGCAGCCAGGCGCCGGGTCCTTCCGCCACAGATACGCAGTATTTT.

This clone was seen a few times. The chain joins TRBV5-6 to TRBJ1-5; D gene unclear. Trimming cost V 0 bases and J 1 base, with 8 bases left between them. There are 15 residues in the CDR3. Germline values: CDR1 SGHDT, CDR2 YYEEEE. The chain's CDR3 is CASSLGVLSNQPQHF. The CDR3 nucleotides read TGTGCCAGCAGCTTGGGGGTCCTAAGCAATCAGCCCCAGCATTTT.